This is a list of T cell receptor beta chains from one sample in a study of blood T cell repertoires in COVID-19. The protocol was immunoSEQ multiplex PCR, while the TCRdb copy is restricted to in-frame clones and leaves out a portion. The sample comprises 100,000 to 120,000 clones, around 76% of which are singletons, and roughly a fifth rests with the top ten. Sequencing was carried out using peripheral blood. The receptors come from a woman aged 65 to 85 with acute or convalescent COVID-19. The conserved cysteine and the conserved F or W are not part of the CDR3 here.

TRBJ1-1 TRBV27 ASSSRDRGRGTEAF
TRBJ2-7 TRBV18 ASSTGFYEQY
TRBJ1-5 TRBV18 ASSPDRGSQPQH
TRBJ2-6 TRBV6-2/TRBV6-3 ASSTSFSGANVLT
TRBJ2-3 TRBV5-6 ASSFLAGGVSTDTQY
TRBJ1-1 TRBV7-2 ASSLIAEGRGRTEAF
TRBJ2-3 TRBV11-2 ASSLPHRGTERQY
TRBJ2-5 TRBV18 ASSGQVVETQY
TRBJ2-7 TRBV16 ASSRAGVYEQY
TRBJ2-1 TRBV19 ASSARQLAGGPNEQF
TRBJ1-5 TRBV19 ASTEGVSSNQPQH
TRBJ2-3 TRBV24-1 ATSDLYTDTQY
TRBJ2-3 TRBV6-2/TRBV6-3 ASGRGVVADTQY
TRBJ1-2 TRBV5-4 ASSLAQKNYGYT
TRBJ1-1 TRBV20-1 SALVNTEAF
TRBJ2-6 TRBV6-5 ASSPGGSGANVLT
TRBJ2-5 TRBV18 ASSPRTQGAETQY
TRBJ1-1 TRBV15 ATSKGGEWWGTEAF
TRBJ1-5 TRBV15 ATSRQDRLSNQPQH
TRBJ1-4 TRBV21-1 AALLRGINEKLF
TRBJ2-5 TRBV10-2 ASSEGSGKETQY
TRBJ1-4 TRBV18 ASSQVGAANEKLF
TRBJ2-2 TRBV27 ASSLNRMNTGELF
TRBJ1-4 TRBV4-3 ASSQEDRVSEKLF
TRBJ2-1 TRBV6-5 ASKRGGSYNEQF
TRBJ1-5 TRBV5-6 ASSLAAGKKAQH
TRBJ2-1 TRBV2 ASRTGTYNEQF
TRBJ2-7 TRBV7-8 ASSIQSYEQY
TRBJ1-2 TRBV14 ASSQRDGYT
TRBJ2-3 TRBV7-8 ASSLYSDTQY
TRBJ2-4 TRBV6-1 ASSDAGVDIQY
TRBJ1-5 TRBV4-3 ASSQVPGASNQPQH
TRBJ2-7 TRBV7-9 AGQTGTDFAYEQY
TRBJ2-7 TRBV30 AWSVLGQTHEQY
TRBJ1-2 TRBV29-1 SVARANYGYT
TRBJ1-5 TRBV3-1/TRBV3-2 ASSQTGGGNQPQH
TRBJ2-7 TRBV7-2 ASSLSSYSNEQY
TRBJ2-7 TRBV18 ASSPGGARVPDEQY
TRBJ1-5 TRBV30 AYAPKEHSNQPQH
TRBJ2-7 TRBV7-9 ASSLGGQGINEQY
TRBJ1-1 TRBV5-4 ASSIRTGQNTEAF
TRBJ2-1 TRBV15 ATSKALTISYNEQF
TRBJ2-5 TRBV7-8 ASTRDRAPQETQY
TRBJ1-1 TRBV6-5 ASSTGAGIAEAF
TRBJ2-5 TRBV11-2 ASSLQGGQGETQY